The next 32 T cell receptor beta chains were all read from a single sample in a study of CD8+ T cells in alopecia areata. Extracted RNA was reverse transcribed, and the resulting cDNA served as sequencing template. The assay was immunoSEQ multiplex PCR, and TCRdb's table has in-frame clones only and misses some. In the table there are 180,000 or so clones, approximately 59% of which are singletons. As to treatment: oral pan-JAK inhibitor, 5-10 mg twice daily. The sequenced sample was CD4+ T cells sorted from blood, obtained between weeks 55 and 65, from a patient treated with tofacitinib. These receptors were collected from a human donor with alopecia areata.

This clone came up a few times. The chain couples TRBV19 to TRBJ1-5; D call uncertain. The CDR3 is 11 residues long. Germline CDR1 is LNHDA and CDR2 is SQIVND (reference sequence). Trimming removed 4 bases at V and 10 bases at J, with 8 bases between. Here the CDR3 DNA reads TGTGCCAGTAGTACCGCTGTTCCCCAGCATTTT. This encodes CASSTAVPQHF.

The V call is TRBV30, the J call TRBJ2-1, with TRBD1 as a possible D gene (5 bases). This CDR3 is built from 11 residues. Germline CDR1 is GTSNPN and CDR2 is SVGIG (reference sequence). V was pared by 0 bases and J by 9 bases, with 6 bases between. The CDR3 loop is CAWSVQAEQFF. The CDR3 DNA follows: TGTGCCTGGAGTGTACAGGCTGAGCAGTTCTTC. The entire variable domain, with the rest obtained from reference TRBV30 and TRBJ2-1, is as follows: SQTIHQWPATLVQPVGSPLSLECTVEGTSNPNLYWYRQAAGRGLQLLFYSVGIGQISSEVPQNLSASRPQDRQFILSSKKLLLSDSGFYLCAWSVQAEQFFGPGTRLTVL.

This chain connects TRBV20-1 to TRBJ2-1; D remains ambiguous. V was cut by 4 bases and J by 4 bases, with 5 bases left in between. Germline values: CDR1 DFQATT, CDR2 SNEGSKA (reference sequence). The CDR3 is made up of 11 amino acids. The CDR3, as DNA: TGCAGTGCTAAAGCATACAATGAGCAGTTCTTC. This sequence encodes CSAKAYNEQFF.

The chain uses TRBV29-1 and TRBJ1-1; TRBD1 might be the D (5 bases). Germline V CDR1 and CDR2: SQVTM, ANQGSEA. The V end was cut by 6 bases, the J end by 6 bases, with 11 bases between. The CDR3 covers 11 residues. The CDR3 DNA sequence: TGCAGCGTGGGACGCCCGTCTGAAGCTTTCTTT. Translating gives CSVGRPSEAFF.

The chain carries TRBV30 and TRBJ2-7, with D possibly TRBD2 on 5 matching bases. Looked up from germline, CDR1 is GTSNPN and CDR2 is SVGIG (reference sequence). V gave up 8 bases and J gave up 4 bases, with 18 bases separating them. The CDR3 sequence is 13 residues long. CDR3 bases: TGTGCCCGAACGGGTAAGACGGGGTACGAGCAGTACTTC. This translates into CARTGKTGYEQYF.

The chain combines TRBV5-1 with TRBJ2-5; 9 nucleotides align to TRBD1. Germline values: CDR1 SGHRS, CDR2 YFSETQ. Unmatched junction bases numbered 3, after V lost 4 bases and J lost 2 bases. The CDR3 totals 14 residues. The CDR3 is CASSAGTGQETQYF. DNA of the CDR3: TGCGCCAGCAGCGCCGGGACAGGGCAAGAGACCCAGTACTTC.

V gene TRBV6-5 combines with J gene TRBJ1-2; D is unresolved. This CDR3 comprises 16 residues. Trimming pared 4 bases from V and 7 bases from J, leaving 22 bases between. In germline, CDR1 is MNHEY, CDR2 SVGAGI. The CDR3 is CASSSFLRPVTGGYTF. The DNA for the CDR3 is TGTGCCAGCAGTTCCTTCCTACGACCCGTTACTGGTGGCTACACCTTC.

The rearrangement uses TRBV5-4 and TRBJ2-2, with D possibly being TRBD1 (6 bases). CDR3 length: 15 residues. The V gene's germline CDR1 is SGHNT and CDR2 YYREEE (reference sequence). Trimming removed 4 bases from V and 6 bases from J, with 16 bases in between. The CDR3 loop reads CASSVDRSFAGELFF. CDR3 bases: TGTGCCAGCAGCGTGGACAGATCCTTTGCCGGGGAGCTGTTTTTT.

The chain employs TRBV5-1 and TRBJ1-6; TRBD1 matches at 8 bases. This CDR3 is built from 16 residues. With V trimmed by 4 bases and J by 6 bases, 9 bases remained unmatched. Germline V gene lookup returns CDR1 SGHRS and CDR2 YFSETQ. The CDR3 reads CASSEGRTGSNSPLHF. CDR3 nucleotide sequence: TGCGCCAGCAGCGAAGGACGGACAGGGAGTAATTCACCCCTCCACTTT.

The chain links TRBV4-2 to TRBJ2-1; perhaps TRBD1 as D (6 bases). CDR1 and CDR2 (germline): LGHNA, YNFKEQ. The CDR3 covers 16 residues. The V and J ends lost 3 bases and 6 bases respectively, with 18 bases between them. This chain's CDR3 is CASSHQGRATGNEQFF. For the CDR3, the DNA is TGTGCCAGCAGCCACCAGGGGCGGGCCACGGGCAATGAGCAGTTCTTC.

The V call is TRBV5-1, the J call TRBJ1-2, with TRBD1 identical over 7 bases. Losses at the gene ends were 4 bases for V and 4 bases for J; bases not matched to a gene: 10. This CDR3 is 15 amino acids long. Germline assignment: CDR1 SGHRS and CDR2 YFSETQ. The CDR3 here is CASSRDRAEIYGYTF. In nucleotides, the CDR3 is TGCGCCAGCAGCCGTGACAGGGCGGAGATCTATGGCTACACCTTC.

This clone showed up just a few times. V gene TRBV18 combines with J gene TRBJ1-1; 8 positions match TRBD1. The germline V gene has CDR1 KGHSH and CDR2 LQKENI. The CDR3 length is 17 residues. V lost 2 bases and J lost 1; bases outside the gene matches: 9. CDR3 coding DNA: TGTGCCAGCTCACCATCGTCAGGGGGCGGGTGGAACACTGAAGCTTTCTTT. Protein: CASSPSSGGGWNTEAFF.

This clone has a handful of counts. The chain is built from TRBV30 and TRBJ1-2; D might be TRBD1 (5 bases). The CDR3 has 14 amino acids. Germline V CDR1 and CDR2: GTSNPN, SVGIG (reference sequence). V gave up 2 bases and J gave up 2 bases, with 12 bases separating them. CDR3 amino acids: CAWSSGKPNYGYTF. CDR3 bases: TGTGCCTGGAGTTCAGGGAAACCCAACTATGGCTACACCTTC.

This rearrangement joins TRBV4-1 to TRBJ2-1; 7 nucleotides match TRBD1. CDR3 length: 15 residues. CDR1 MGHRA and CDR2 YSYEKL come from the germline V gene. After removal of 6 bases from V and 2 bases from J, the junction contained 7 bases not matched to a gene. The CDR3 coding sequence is TGCGCCAGCAGTCTAGGGGGCATCCCCTACAATGAGCAGTTCTTC. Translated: CASSLGGIPYNEQFF.

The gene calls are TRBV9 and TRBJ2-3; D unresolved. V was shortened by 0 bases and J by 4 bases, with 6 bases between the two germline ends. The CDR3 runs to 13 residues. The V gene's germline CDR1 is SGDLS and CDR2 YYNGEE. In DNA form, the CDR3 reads TGTGCCAGCAGCGTAGCCGTCGCAGATACGCAGTATTTT. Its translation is CASSVAVADTQYF. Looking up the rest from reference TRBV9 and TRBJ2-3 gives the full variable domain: DSGVTQTPKHLITATGQRVTLRCSPRSGDLSVYWYQQSLDQGLQFLIQYYNGEERAKGNILERFSAQQFPDLHSELNLSSLELGDSALYFCASSVAVADTQYFGPGTRLTVL.

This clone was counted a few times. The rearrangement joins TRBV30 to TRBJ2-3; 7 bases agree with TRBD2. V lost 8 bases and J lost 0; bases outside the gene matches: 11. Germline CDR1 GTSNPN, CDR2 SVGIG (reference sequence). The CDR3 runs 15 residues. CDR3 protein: CAGPRGEGSTDTQYF. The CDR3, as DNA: TGTGCCGGACCCCGGGGGGAGGGAAGCACAGATACGCAGTATTTT.

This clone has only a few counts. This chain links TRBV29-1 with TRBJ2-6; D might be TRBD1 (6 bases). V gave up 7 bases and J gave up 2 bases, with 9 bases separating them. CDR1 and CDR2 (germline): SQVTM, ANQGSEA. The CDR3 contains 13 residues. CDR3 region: CSAQGAGANVLTF. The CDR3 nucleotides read TGCAGCGCACAGGGCGCTGGGGCCAACGTCCTGACTTTC.

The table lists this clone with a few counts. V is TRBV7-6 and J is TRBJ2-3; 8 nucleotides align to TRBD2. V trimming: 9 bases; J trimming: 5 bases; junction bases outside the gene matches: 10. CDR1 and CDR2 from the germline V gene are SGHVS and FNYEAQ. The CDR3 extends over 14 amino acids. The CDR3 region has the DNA TGTGCCAGACCCACGGGGGGGCCTGAAGATACGCAGTATTTT. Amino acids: CARPTGGPEDTQYF.

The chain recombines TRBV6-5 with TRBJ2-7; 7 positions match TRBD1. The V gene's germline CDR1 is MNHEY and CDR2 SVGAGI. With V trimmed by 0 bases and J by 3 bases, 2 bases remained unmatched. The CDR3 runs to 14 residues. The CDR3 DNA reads TGTGCCAGCAGTTACTCAGGGGGCCTCTACGAGCAGTACTTC. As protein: CASSYSGGLYEQYF.

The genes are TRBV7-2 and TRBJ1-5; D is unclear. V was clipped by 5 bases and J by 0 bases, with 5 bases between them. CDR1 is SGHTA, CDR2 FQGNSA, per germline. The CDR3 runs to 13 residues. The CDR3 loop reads CASSVYSNQPQHF. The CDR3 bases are TGTGCCAGCAGCGTTTATAGCAATCAGCCCCAGCATTTT.

CDR3 region: CSVRTDNTGELFF. DNA for the CDR3: TGCAGCGTTAGGACAGATAACACCGGGGAGCTGTTTTTT. The chain combines TRBV29-1 with TRBJ2-2, with D possibly being TRBD1 (6 bases). This CDR3 comprises 13 residues. The germline V and J ends were trimmed by 5 bases and 2 bases, with 9 bases remaining between them. Germline V gene data show CDR1 as SQVTM and CDR2 as ANQGSEA.

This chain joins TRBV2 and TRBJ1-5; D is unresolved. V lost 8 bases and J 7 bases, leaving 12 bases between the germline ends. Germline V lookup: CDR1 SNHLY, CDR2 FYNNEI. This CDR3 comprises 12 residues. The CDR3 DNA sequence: TGTGCCAGCCAGCAGGATGGACAGCCCCAGCATTTT. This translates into CASQQDGQPQHF. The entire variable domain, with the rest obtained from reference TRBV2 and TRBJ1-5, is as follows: EPEVTQTPSHQVTQMGQEVILRCVPISNHLYFYWYRQILGQKVEFLVSFYNNEISEKSEIFDDQFSVERPDGSNFTLKIRSTKLEDSAMYFCASQQDGQPQHFGDGTRLSIL.

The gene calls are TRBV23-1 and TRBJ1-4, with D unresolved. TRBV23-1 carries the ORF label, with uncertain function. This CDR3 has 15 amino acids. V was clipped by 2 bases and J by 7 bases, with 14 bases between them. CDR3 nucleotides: TGCGCCAGCAGTCAAACAAAAAGTATCGGTGAAAAACTGTTTTTT. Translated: CASSQTKSIGEKLFF.

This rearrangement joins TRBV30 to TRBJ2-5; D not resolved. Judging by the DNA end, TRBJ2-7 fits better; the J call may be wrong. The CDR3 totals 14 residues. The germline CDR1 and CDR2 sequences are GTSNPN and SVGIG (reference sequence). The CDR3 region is CAWSPKGSRYEQYF. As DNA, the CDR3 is TGTGCCTGGAGCCCAAAGGGCTCTCGATACGAGCAGTACTTC.

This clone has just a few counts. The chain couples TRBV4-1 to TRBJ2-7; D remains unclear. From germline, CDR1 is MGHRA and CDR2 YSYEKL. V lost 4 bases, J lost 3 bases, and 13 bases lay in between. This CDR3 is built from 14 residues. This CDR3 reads CASSRQVGDYEQYF. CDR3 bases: TGCGCCAGCAGCCGCCAAGTTGGGGACTACGAGCAGTACTTC.

The CDR3 region is CASTDRGRLGYTF. Here the CDR3 DNA reads TGTGCCAGCACGGACAGGGGGCGACTAGGCTACACCTTC. This sequence joins TRBV6-6 and TRBJ1-2; 11 bases are a match to TRBD1. V was pared by 7 bases and J by 8 bases, with 6 bases of the junction left unmatched. CDR1 is MNHNY and CDR2 is SVGAGI in the germline V gene (reference sequence). The CDR3 covers 13 residues.

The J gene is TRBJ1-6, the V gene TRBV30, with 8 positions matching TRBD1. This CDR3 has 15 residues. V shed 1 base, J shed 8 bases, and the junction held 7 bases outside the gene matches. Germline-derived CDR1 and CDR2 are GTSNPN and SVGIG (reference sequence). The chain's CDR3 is CAWSGGGTGDSPLHF. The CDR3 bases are TGTGCCTGGAGTGGGGGCGGGACAGGTGATTCACCCCTCCACTTT.

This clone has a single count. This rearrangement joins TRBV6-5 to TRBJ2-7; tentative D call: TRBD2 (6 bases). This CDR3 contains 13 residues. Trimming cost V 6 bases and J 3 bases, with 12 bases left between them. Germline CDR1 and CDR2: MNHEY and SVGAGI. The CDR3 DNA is TGTGCCAGCAGCCCTTCGCGGGGCTACGAGCAGTACTTC. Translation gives CASSPSRGYEQYF.

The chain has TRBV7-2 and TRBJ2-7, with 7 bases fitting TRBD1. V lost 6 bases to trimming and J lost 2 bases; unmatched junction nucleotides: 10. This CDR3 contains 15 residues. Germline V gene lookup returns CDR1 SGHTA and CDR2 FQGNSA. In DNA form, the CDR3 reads TGTGCCAGCAGTCCGTCGGACAGGAGGACCTACGAGCAGTACTTC. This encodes CASSPSDRRTYEQYF.

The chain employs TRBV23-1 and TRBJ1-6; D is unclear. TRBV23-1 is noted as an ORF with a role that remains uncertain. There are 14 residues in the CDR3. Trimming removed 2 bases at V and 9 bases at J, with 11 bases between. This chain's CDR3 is CASSQGLHVSPLHF. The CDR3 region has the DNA TGCGCCAGCAGTCAAGGCCTCCATGTTTCACCCCTCCACTTT.

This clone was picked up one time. CDR3 sequence: CASSGNGQGRAETQYF. Written as DNA, the CDR3 is TGTGCCAGCAGTGGCAATGGACAGGGCAGAGCAGAGACCCAGTACTTC. The chain joins TRBV25-1 to TRBJ2-5; 8 bases align to TRBD1. CDR3 length: 16 residues. Germline V lookup: CDR1 MGHDK, CDR2 SYGVNS. V dropped 4 bases and J dropped 4; count of bases not matched to a gene: 11.

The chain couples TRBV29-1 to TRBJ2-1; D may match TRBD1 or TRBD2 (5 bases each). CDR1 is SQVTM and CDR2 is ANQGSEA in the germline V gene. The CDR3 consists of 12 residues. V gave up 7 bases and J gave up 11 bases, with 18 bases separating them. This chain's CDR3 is CSADATGPKQFF. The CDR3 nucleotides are TGCAGCGCTGATGCGACGGGACCGAAGCAGTTCTTC.